Below, 10 T cell receptor beta chains from the same sample are listed, as sequenced in a study of beta chain features in type 1 diabetes. Study observations and caveats: There was a moderate but significant shortening of TCRB CDR3s in all four CD4+ subsets of Type 1 diabetes patients.

Their antigens remain unidentified. cDNA synthesis used the whole RNA isolate, giving expressed TCRB sequences. The assay was immunoSEQ multiplex PCR, and TCRdb's table has in-frame clones only and misses some. Of 500,000 to 850,000 clones listed, more than 13% are singletons. Sequences were obtained from naive CD4+ T cells from blood. These receptors came from a man aged 18 to 30 with type 1 diabetes.

This rearrangement joins TRBV7-2 to TRBJ2-3, with 12 bases lining up with TRBD2. The germline V gene encodes CDR1 SGHTA and CDR2 FQGNSA. J gave up 6 bases and V 5 bases, and 9 bases lay outside the gene matches. There are 16 residues in the CDR3. The CDR3 protein is CASSRSSGRAGDTQYF. CDR3 in DNA: TGTGCCAGCAGCCGATCTAGCGGGAGGGCCGGTGATACGCAGTATTTT.

V and J are TRBV7-2 and TRBJ1-4; possibly TRBD1 for D (5 bases). The CDR3 covers 14 residues. V lost 5 bases and J 10 bases, leaving 17 bases between the germline ends. The germline V gene has CDR1 SGHTA and CDR2 FQGNSA. CDR3: CASSPTQGVGKLFF. The CDR3 DNA is TGTGCCAGCAGCCCGACCCAAGGGGTCGGAAAACTGTTTTTT. Looking up the rest from reference TRBV7-2 and TRBJ1-4 gives the full variable domain: GAGVSQSPSNKVTEKGKDVELRCDPISGHTALYWYRQSLGQGLEFLIYFQGNSAPDKSGLPSDRFSAERTGGSVSTLTIQRTQQEDSAVYLCASSPTQGVGKLFFGSGTQLSVL.

The chain couples TRBV27 to TRBJ2-7; the D gene is possibly TRBD2 (5 bases). This CDR3 has 16 amino acids. The germline CDR1 and CDR2 sequences are MNHEY and SMNVEV (reference sequence). Trimming pared 1 base from V and 0 bases from J, leaving 13 bases between. CDR3 nucleotide sequence: TGTGCCAGCAGTTTATTGAACGGGGTCAGCTCCTACGAGCAGTACTTC. Its translation is CASSLLNGVSSYEQYF.

This chain joins TRBV29-1 and TRBJ1-1, with TRBD1 identical over 7 bases. This CDR3 region has 12 residues. Germline lookup yields CDR1 SQVTM and CDR2 ANQGSEA. CDR3 DNA: TGCAGTGCAGGACAGGCGGGGACTGAAGCTTTCTTT. It specifies CSAGQAGTEAFF.

Only a few counts were recorded for this clone. The chain has TRBV28 and TRBJ1-5; weak D call: TRBD1 (6 bases). The V end was cut by 6 bases, the J end by 5 bases, with 14 bases between. From germline, CDR1 is MDHEN and CDR2 SYDVKM. The length of the CDR3 is 14 residues. CDR3 sequence (DNA): TGTGCCAGCAGATTCGGACAGATAGATCAGCCCCAGCATTTT. Its translation: CASRFGQIDQPQHF.

The chain joins TRBV5-4 to TRBJ1-5; 7 nucleotides align to TRBD1. Germline V gene sequence: CDR1 SGHNT, CDR2 YYREEE (reference sequence). This CDR3 is built from 16 residues. The ends lost 5 bases at V and 0 bases at J; junction bases unmatched: 8. The CDR3 region has the DNA TGTGCCAGCAGACCGGGACAGAGATATAGCAATCAGCCCCAGCATTTT. The encoded protein is CASRPGQRYSNQPQHF.

V gene TRBV27 combines with J gene TRBJ1-5; 8 nucleotides agree with TRBD1. With 5 bases clipped from V and 7 bases from J, the junction kept 7 bases outside the gene matches. Germline V gene data show CDR1 as MNHEY and CDR2 as SMNVEV (reference sequence). The CDR3 is 14 amino acids. CDR3 bases: TGTGCCAGCAGTCCTACGGACAGGGTGCAGCCCCAGCATTTT. It encodes CASSPTDRVQPQHF.

This clone was found a few times. The CDR3 DNA follows: TGTGCCAGCAGCCCCTTCTCCGGCTCCTACAATGAGCAGTTCTTC. This encodes CASSPFSGSYNEQFF. The chain combines TRBV6-5 with TRBJ2-1; D unresolved. V lost 6 bases to trimming and J lost 0 bases, with 12 bases between them. The CDR3 spans 15 residues. Germline assignment: CDR1 MNHEY and CDR2 SVGAGI.

The rearrangement joins TRBV6-5 to TRBJ2-5; D is undetermined. Germline V gene lookup returns CDR1 MNHEY and CDR2 SVGAGI. The V end lost 4 bases, the J end lost 5 bases, and 11 bases lay between the germline ends. This CDR3 has 13 amino acids. The CDR3: CASSSPPRETQYF. In DNA form, the CDR3 reads TGTGCCAGCAGTTCCCCTCCTCGCGAGACCCAGTACTTC.

This chain uses TRBV27 with TRBJ2-5; tentative D call: TRBD2 (5 bases). Germline loops: CDR1 MNHEY, CDR2 SMNVEV (reference sequence). The CDR3 is made up of 11 amino acids. The V and J ends lost 7 bases and 3 bases respectively, with 6 bases between them. The chain's CDR3 is CASKEEETQYF. In nucleotides, the CDR3 is TGTGCCAGCAAGGAGGAAGAGACCCAGTACTTC.